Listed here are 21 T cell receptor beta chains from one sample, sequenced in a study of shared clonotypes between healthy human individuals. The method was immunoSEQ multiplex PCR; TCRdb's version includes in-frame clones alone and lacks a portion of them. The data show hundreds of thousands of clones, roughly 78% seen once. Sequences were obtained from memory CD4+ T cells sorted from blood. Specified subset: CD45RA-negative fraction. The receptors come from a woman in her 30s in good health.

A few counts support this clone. CDR3 DNA sequence: TGTGCCAGCAGCCCACTAGCGGGAGTAAGAGAGACCCAGTACTTC. It encodes CASSPLAGVRETQYF. This chain uses TRBV7-8 with TRBJ2-5; 11 bases are shared with TRBD2. The V segment lost 5 bases and the J segment 4 bases; nucleotides outside the gene matches: 6. The CDR3 extends over 15 amino acids. Germline V gives CDR1 SGHVS, CDR2 FQNEAQ. Looking up the rest from reference TRBV7-8 and TRBJ2-5 gives the full variable domain: GAGVSQSPRYKVAKRGQDVALRCDPISGHVSLFWYQQALGQGPEFLTYFQNEAQLDKSGLPSDRFFAERPEGSVSTLKIQRTQQEDSAVYLCASSPLAGVRETQYFGPGTRLLVL.

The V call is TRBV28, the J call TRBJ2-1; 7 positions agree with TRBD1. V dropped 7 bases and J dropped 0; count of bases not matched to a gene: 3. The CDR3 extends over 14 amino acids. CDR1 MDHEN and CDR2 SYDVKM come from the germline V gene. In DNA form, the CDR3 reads TGTGCCAGCATTCAGGGGGTCTCCTACAATGAGCAGTTCTTC. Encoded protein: CASIQGVSYNEQFF. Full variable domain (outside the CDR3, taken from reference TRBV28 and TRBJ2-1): DVKVTQSSRYLVKRTGEKVFLECVQDMDHENMFWYRQDPGLGLRLIYFSYDVKMKEKGDIPEGYSVSREKKERFSLILESASTNQTSMYLCASIQGVSYNEQFFGPGTRLTVL.

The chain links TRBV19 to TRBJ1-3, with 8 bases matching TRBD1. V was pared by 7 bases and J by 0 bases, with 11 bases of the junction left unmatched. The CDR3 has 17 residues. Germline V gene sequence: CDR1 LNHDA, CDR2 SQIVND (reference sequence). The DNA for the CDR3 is TGTGCCAGTAATCGGCCGGGACAGGCCAGCTCTGGAAACACCATATATTTT. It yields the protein CASNRPGQASSGNTIYF.

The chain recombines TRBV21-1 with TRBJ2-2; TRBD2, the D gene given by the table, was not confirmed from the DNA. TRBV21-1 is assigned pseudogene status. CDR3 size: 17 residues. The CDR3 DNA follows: TGTGCCAGCAGCTCTGCCCCACTCCCTGCTCTAGTCGGGGAGCTGTTTTTT. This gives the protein CASSSAPLPALVGELFF.

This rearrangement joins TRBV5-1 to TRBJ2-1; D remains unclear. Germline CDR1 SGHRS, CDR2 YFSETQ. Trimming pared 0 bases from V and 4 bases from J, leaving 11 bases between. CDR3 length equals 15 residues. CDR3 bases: TGCGCCAGCAGCTTGGCTTCGTTTCTATACAATGAGCAGTTCTTC. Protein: CASSLASFLYNEQFF.

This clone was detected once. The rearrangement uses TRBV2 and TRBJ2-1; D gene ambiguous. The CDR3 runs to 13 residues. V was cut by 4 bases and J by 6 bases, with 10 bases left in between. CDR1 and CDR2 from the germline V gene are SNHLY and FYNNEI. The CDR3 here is CASSGSVPNEQFF. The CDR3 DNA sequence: TGTGCCAGCAGTGGCTCCGTCCCCAATGAGCAGTTCTTC.

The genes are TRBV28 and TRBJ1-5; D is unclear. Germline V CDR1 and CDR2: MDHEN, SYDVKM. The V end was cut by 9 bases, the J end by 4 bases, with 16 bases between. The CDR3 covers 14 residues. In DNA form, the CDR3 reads TGTGCCAGTTCCAAGGTGGCCAAGAATCAGCCCCAGCATTTT. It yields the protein CASSKVAKNQPQHF.

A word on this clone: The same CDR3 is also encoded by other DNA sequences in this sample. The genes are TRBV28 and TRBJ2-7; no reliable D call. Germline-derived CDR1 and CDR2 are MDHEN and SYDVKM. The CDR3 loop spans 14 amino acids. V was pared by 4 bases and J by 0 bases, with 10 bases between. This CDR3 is CASSSGGSSYEQYF. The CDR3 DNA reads TGTGCCAGCAGTTCGGGTGGCAGCTCCTACGAGCAGTACTTC.

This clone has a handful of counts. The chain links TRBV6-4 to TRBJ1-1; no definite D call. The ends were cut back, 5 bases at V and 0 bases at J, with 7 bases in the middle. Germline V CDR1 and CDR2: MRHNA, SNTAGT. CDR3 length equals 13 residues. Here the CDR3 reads CASSTRLNTEAFF. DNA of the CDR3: TGTGCCAGCAGTACGCGGTTGAACACTGAAGCTTTCTTT.

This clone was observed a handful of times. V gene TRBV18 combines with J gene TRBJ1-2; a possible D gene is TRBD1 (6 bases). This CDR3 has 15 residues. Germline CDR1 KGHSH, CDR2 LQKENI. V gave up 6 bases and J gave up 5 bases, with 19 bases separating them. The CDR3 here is CASSGGVGQGYGYTF. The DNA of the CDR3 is TGTGCCAGCTCCGGCGGCGTAGGGCAGGGGTATGGCTACACCTTC.

The CDR3 region has the DNA TGTGCAAGTCGCTTGTTAGCGGGAGGAACGAACACCGGGGAGCTGTTTTTT. Amino acid sequence: CASRLLAGGTNTGELFF. V gene TRBV12-2 combines with J gene TRBJ2-2; the table assigns TRBD2, which was not confirmed against the DNA. TRBV12-2 constitutes a pseudogene. CDR3 length: 17 amino acids.

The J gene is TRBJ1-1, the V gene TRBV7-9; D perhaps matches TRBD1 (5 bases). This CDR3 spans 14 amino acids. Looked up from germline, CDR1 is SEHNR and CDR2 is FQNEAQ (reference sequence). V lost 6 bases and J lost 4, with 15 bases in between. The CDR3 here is CASSPLQVVTEAFF. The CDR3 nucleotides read TGTGCCAGCAGTCCCTTACAGGTCGTCACTGAAGCTTTCTTT.

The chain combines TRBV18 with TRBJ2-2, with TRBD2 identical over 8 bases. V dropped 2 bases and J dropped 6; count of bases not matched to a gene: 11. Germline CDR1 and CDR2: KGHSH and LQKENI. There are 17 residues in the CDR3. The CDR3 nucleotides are TGTGCCAGCTCACCAGTCTCGCCGGGAGGGCTTTCCGGGGAGCTGTTTTTT. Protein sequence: CASSPVSPGGLSGELFF.

The CDR3 protein is CASSEALTGYQPQHF. The CDR3 DNA is TGTGCCAGCAGTGAAGCGTTAACAGGGTATCAGCCCCAGCATTTT. V usage is TRBV6-1 and J usage is TRBJ1-5; D might be TRBD1 (6 bases). This CDR3 is 15 amino acids long. The germline V and J ends were trimmed by 0 bases and 5 bases, with 11 bases remaining between them. Per the germline V gene, CDR1 is MNHNS and CDR2 is SASEGT.

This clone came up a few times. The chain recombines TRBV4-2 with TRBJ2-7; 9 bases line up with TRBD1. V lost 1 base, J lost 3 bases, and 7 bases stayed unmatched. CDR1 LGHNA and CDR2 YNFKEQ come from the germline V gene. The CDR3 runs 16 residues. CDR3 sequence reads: CASSQGEGTGSYEQYF. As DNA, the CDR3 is TGTGCCAGCAGCCAAGGGGAGGGGACAGGGAGCTACGAGCAGTACTTC.

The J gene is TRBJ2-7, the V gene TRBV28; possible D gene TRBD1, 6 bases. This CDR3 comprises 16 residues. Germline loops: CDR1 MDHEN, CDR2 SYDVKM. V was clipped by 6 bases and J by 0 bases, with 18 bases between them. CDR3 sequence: CASRSGTRTSSYEQYF. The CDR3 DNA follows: TGTGCCAGCAGATCCGGGACAAGAACCAGCTCCTACGAGCAGTACTTC.

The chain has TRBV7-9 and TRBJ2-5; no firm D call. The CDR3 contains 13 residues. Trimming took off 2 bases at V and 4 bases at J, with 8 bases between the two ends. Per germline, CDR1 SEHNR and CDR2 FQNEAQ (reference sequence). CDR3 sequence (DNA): TGTGCCAGCAGCTTAACCTTGCCAGAGACCCAGTACTTC. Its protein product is CASSLTLPETQYF.

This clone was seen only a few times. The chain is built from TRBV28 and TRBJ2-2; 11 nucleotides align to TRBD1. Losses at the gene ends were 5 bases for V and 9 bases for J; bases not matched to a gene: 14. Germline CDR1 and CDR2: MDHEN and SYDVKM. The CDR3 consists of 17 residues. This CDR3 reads CASSTLPGTGGSRELFF. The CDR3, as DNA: TGTGCCAGCAGTACCCTACCCGGGACAGGGGGGTCAAGGGAGCTGTTTTTT.

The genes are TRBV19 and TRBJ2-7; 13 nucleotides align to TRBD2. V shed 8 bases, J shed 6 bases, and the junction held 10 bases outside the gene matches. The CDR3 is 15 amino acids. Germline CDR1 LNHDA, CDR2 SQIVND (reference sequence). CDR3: CASRTSGSEESEQYF. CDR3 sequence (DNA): TGTGCCAGTCGGACTAGCGGGAGTGAGGAGTCCGAGCAGTACTTC.

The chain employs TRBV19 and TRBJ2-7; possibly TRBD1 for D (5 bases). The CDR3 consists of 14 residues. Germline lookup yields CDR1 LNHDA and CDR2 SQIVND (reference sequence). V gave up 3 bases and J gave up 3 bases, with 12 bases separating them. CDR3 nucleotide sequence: TGTGCCAGTAGTATGCAGACAGACGGCTACGAGCAGTACTTC. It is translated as CASSMQTDGYEQYF.

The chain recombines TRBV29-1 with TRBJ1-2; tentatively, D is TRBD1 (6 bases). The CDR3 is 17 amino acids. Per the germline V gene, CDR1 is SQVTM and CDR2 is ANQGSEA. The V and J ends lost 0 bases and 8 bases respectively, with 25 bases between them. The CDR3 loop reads CSVEDTGGSRGGRGYTF. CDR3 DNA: TGCAGCGTTGAAGATACCGGAGGGAGTAGAGGGGGAAGAGGCTACACCTTC.